This TCR beta chain was documented in a study of cytomegalovirus exposure and HLA in healthy donors. Study results and caveats: Some V segments, TRBV6-2 and TRBV6-3 among them, were indistinguishable and were therefore excluded. Earlier findings revealed that most TCR beta V segments proved productive either about 90% or about 30% of the time.

On this clone: What it recognizes is unknown.

The CDR3 is 16 amino acids. Germline-derived CDR1 and CDR2 are WNHNN and SYGVQD (reference sequence). V dropped 6 bases and J dropped 1; count of bases not matched to a gene: 8. The PCR ran on 60 Vbeta and 13 Jbeta primers. Libraries were prepared by immunoSEQ multiplex PCR; TCRdb keeps only in-frame clonotypes and omits some of them. The sample holds some 130,000 clones, approximately 63% seen once. This chain connects TRBV10-1 to TRBJ2-1; 8 bases are a match to TRBD2. Specimen: PBMCs. This TCR came from a woman aged 60 to 75 in good health and CMV-seropositive. This CDR3 is CASSKSGSESYNEQFF. Here the CDR3 DNA reads TGCGCCAGCAGCAAGAGCGGGAGTGAATCCTACAATGAGCAGTTCTTC.